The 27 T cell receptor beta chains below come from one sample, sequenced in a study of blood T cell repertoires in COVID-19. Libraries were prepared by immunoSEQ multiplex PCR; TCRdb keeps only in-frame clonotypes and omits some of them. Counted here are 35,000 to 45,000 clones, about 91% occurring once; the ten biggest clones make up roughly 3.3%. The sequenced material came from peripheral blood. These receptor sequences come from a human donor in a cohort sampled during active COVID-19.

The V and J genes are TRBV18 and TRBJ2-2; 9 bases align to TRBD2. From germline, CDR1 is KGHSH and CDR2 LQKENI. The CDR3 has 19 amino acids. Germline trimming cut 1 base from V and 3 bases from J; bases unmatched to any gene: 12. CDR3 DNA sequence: TGTGCCAGCTCACCACGGATTAGCGGGGGAAGAATCGACACCGGGGAGCTGTTTTTT. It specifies CASSPRISGGRIDTGELFF.

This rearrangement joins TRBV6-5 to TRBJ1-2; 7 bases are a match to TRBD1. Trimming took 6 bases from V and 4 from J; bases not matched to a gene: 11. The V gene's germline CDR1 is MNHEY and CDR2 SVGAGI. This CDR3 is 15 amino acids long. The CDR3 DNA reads TGTGCCAGCAGGTTCAAGATGACAGGGACCTATGGCTACACCTTC. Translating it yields CASRFKMTGTYGYTF.

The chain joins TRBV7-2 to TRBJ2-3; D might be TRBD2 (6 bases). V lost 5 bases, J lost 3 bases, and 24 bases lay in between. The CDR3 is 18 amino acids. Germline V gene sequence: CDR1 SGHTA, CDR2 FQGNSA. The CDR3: CASSTAPPLRGLTDTQYF. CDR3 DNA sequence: TGTGCCAGCAGCACCGCCCCCCCCTTGCGGGGCCTGACAGATACGCAGTATTTT.

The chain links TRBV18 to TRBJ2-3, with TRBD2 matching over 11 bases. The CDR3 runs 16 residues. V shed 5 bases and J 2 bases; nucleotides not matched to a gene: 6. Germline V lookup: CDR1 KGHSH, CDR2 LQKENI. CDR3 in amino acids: CASSVGTSGLTDTQYF. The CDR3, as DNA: TGTGCCAGCTCAGTGGGGACTAGCGGACTCACAGATACGCAGTATTTT.

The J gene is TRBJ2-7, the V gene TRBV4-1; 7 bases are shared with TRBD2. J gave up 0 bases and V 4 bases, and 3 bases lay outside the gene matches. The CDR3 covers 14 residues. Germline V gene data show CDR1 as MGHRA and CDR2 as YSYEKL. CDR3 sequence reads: CASSLGLVSYEQYF. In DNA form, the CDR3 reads TGCGCCAGCAGCCTTGGACTAGTCTCCTACGAGCAGTACTTC.

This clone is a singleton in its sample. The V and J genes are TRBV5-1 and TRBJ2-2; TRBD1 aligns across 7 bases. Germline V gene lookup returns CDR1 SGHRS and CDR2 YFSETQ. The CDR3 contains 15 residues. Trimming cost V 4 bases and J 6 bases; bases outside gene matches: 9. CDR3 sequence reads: CASSGIQGLAGELFF. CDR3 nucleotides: TGCGCCAGCAGCGGGATACAGGGGCTCGCCGGGGAGCTGTTTTTT.

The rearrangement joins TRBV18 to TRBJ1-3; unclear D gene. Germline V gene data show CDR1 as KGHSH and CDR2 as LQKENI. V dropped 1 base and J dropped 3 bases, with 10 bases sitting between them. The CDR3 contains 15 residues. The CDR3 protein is CASSPLGEDGNTIYF. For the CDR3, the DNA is TGTGCCAGCTCACCACTCGGGGAGGATGGAAACACCATATATTTT. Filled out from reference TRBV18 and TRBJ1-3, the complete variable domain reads NAGVMQNPRHLVRRRGQEARLRCSPMKGHSHVYWYRQLPEEGLKFMVYLQKENIIDESGMPKERFSAEFPKEGPSILRIQQVVRGDSAAYFCASSPLGEDGNTIYFGEGSWLTVV.

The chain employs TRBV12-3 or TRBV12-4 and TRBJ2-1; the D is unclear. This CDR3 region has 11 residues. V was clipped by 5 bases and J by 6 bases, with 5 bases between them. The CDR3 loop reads CASSAANEQFF. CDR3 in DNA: TGTGCCAGCAGTGCGGCCAATGAGCAGTTCTTC.

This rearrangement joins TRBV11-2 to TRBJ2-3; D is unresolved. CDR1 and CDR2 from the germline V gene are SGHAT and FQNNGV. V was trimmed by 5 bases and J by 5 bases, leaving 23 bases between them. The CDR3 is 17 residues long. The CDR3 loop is CASSRERRDLRRDTQYF. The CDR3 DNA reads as TGTGCCAGCAGCCGAGAGAGGCGAGACCTTCGTAGAGATACGCAGTATTTT. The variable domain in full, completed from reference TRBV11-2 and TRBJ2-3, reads EAGVAQSPRYKIIEKRQSVAFWCNPISGHATLYWYQQILGQGPKLLIQFQNNGVVDDSQLPKDRFSAERLKGVDSTLKIQPAKLEDSAVYLCASSRERRDLRRDTQYFGPGTRLTVL.

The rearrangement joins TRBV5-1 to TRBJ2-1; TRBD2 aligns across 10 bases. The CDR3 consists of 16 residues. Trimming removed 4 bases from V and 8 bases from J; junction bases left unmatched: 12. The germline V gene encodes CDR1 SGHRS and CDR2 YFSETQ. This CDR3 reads CASSPSGAGGRDEQFF. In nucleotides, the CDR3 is TGCGCCAGCAGCCCCTCTGGAGCGGGGGGGCGGGATGAGCAGTTCTTC.

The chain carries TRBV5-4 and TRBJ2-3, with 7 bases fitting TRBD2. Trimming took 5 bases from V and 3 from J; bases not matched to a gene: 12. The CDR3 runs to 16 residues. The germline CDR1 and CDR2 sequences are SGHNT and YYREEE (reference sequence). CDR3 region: CASSPIRGVGTDTQYF. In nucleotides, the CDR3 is TGTGCCAGCAGTCCAATCCGGGGGGTCGGGACAGATACGCAGTATTTT.

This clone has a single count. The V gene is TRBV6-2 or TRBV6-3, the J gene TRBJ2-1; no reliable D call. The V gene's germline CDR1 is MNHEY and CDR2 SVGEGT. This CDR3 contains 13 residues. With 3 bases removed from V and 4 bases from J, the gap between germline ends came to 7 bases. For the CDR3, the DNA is TGTGCCAGCAGTTATGGAGCTTACAATGAGCAGTTCTTC. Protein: CASSYGAYNEQFF.

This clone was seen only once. DNA of the CDR3: TGTGCCAGCAGCTCGACAGGGGGCGAGTTTCGGGTCACTGAAGCTTTCTTT. Translated: CASSSTGGEFRVTEAFF. The chain joins TRBV5-6 to TRBJ1-1, with 10 bases lining up with TRBD1. Germline loops: CDR1 SGHDT, CDR2 YYEEEE. There are 17 residues in the CDR3. Trimming cost V 3 bases and J 4 bases; bases outside gene matches: 12.

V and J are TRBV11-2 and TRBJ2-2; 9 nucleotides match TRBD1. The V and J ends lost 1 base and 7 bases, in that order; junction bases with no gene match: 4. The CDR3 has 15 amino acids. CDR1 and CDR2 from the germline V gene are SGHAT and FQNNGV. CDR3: CASSLGTGVGGELFF. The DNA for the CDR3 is TGTGCCAGCAGCTTAGGGACAGGGGTAGGCGGGGAGCTGTTTTTT.

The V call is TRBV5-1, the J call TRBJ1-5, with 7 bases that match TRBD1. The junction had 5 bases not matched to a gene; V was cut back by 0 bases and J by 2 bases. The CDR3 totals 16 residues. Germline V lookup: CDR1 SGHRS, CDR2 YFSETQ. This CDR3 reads CASSLGTGDGNQPQHF. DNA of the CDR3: TGCGCCAGCAGCTTGGGTACAGGGGACGGCAATCAGCCCCAGCATTTT.

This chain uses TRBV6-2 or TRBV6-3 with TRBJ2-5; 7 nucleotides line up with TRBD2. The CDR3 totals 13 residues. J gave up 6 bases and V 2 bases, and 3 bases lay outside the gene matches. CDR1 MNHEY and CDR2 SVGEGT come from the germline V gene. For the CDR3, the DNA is TGTGCCAGCAGTTACAAGCGGGGAAAGACCCAGTACTTC. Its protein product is CASSYKRGKTQYF.

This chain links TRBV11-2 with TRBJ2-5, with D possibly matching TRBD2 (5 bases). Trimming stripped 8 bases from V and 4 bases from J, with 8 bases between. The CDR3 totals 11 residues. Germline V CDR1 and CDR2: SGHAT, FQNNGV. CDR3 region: CASRRRETQYF. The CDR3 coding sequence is TGTGCCAGCCGGAGGAGAGAGACCCAGTACTTC.

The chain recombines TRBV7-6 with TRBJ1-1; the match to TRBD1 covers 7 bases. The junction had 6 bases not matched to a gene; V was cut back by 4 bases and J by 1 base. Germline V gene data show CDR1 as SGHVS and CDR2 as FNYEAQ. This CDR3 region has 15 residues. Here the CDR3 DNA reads TGTGCCAGCAGCTCCCCGTACAGGGGGAACACTGAAGCTTTCTTT. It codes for CASSSPYRGNTEAFF. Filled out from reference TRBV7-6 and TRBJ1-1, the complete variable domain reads GAGVSQSPRYKVTKRGQDVALRCDPISGHVSLYWYRQALGQGPEFLTYFNYEAQQDKSGLPNDRFSAERPEGSISTLTIQRTEQRDSAMYRCASSSPYRGNTEAFFGQGTRLTVV.

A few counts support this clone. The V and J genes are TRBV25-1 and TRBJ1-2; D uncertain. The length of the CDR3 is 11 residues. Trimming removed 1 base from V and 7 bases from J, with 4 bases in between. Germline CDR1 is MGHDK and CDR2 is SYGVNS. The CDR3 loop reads CASSESSGYTF. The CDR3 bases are TGTGCCAGCAGTGAATCTAGTGGCTACACCTTC.

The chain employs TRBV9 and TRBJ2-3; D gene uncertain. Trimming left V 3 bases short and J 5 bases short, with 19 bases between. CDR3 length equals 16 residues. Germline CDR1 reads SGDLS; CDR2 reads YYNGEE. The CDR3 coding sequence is TGTGCCAGCAGCGCAGGAAATAGACCCGTAGGAGATACGCAGTATTTT. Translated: CASSAGNRPVGDTQYF.

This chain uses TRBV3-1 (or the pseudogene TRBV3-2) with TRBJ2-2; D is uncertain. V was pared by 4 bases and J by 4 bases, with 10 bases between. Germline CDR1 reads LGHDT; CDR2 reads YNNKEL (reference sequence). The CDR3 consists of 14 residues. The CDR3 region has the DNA TGTGCCAGCAGCCCGCTAGTCGGCACCGGGGAGCTGTTTTTT. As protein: CASSPLVGTGELFF.

Here the CDR3 DNA reads TGTGCCAGCAGTGCTGGGAGTTCCACCTCCTACGAGCAGTACTTC. It is translated as CASSAGSSTSYEQYF. The V and J genes are TRBV2 and TRBJ2-7, with D possibly being TRBD2 (5 bases). V dropped 4 bases and J dropped 0 bases, with 13 bases sitting between them. Germline-derived CDR1 and CDR2 are SNHLY and FYNNEI. The CDR3 is 15 residues long.

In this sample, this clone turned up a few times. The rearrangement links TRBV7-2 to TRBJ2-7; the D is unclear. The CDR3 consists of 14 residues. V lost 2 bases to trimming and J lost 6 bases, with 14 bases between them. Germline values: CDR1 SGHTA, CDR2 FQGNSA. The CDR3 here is CASSLRHLRAEQYF. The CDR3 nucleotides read TGTGCCAGCAGCTTAAGACACCTGAGAGCCGAGCAGTACTTC.

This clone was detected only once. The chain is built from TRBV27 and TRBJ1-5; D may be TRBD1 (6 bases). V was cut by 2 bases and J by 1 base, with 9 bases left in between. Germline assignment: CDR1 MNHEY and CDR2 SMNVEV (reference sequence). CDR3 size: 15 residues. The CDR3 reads CASSLVGASNQPQHF. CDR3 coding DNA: TGTGCCAGCAGTTTAGTGGGGGCGAGCAATCAGCCCCAGCATTTT.

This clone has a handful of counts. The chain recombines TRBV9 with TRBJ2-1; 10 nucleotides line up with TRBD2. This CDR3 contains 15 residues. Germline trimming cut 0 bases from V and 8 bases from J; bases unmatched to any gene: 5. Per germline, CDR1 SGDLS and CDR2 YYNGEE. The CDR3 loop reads CASSVGASGGDEQFF. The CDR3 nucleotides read TGTGCCAGCAGCGTAGGGGCTAGCGGGGGTGATGAGCAGTTCTTC. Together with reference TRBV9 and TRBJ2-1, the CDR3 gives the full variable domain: DSGVTQTPKHLITATGQRVTLRCSPRSGDLSVYWYQQSLDQGLQFLIQYYNGEERAKGNILERFSAQQFPDLHSELNLSSLELGDSALYFCASSVGASGGDEQFFGPGTRLTVL.

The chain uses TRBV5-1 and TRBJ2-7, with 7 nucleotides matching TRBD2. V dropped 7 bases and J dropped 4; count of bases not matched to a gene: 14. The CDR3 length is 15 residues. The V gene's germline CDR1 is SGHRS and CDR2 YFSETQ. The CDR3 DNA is TGCGCCAGCGGGGAGGGAGGTGCGGATGCGTACGAGCAGTACTTC. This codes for CASGEGGADAYEQYF.

CDR3 nucleotide sequence: TGTGCCAGCAGCCGGAGCTCCTATAATTCACCCCTCCACTTT. Protein product: CASSRSSYNSPLHF. This chain joins TRBV14 and TRBJ1-6; D is unclear. Trimming took off 4 bases at V and 0 bases at J, with 4 bases between the two ends. CDR3 length: 14 amino acids. Germline-derived CDR1 and CDR2 are SGHDN and FVKESK.